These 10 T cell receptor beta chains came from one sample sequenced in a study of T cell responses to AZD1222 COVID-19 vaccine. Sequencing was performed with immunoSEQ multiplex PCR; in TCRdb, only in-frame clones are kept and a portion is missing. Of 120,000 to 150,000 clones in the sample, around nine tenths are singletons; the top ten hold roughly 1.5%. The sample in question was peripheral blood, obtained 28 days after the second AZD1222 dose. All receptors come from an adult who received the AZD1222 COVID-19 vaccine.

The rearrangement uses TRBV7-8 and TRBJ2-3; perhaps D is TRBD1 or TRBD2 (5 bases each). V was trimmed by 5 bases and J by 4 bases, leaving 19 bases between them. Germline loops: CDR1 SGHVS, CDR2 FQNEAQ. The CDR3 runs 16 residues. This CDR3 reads CASSRVSRGAADTQYF. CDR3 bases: TGTGCCAGCAGCCGAGTGTCCAGAGGGGCGGCAGATACGCAGTATTTT. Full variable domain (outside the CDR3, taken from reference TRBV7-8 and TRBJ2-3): GAGVSQSPRYKVAKRGQDVALRCDPISGHVSLFWYQQALGQGPEFLTYFQNEAQLDKSGLPSDRFFAERPEGSVSTLKIQRTQQEDSAVYLCASSRVSRGAADTQYFGPGTRLTVL.

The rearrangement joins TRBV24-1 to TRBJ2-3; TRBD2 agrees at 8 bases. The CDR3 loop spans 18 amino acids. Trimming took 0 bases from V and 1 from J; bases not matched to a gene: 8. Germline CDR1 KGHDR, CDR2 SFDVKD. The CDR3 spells CATSDLREGYRGTDTQYF. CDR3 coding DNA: TGTGCCACCAGTGATTTGCGGGAGGGCTATCGGGGCACAGATACGCAGTATTTT.

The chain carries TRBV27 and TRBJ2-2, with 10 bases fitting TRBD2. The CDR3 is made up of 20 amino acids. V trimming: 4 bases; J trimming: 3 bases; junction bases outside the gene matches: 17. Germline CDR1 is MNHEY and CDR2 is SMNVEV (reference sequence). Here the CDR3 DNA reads TGTGCCAGCAGTTCCCCGTTATACCCGTCTAGCGGGAGACACACCGGGGAGCTGTTTTTT. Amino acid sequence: CASSSPLYPSSGRHTGELFF.

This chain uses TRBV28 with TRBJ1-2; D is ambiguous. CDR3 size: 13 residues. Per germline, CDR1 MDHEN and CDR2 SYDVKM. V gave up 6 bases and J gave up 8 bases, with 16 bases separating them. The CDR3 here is CASSLPDYGGYTF. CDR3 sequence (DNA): TGTGCCAGCAGCCTTCCGGATTACGGAGGCTACACCTTC.

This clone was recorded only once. The CDR3 DNA is TGTGCCAGCAGCCCAAAACGGCTGACAGGTACTGAAGCTTTCTTT. It is translated as CASSPKRLTGTEAFF. This chain uses TRBV11-2 with TRBJ1-1; perhaps TRBD1 as D (6 bases). The CDR3 contains 15 residues. The V end was cut by 5 bases, the J end by 5 bases, with 18 bases between. Per the germline V gene, CDR1 is SGHAT and CDR2 is FQNNGV.

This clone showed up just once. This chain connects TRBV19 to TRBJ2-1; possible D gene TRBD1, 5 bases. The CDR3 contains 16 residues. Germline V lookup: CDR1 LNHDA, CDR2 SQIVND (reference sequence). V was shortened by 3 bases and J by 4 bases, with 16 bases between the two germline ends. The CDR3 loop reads CASSIQGQPPYNEQFF. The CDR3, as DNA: TGTGCCAGTAGTATTCAGGGCCAACCCCCTTACAATGAGCAGTTCTTC.

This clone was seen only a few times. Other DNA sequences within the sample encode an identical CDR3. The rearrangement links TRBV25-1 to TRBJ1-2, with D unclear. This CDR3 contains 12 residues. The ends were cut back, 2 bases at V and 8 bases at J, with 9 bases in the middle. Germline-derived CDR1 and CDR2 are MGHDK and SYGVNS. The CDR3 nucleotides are TGTGCCAGCAGTGAAGGCGGGTTGGGCTACACCTTC. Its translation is CASSEGGLGYTF.

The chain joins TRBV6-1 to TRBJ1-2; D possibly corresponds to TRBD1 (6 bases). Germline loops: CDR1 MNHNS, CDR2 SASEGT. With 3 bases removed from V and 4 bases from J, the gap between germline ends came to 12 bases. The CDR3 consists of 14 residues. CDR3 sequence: CASSDRDRTYGYTF. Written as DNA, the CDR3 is TGTGCCAGCAGTGACCGCGACAGGACCTATGGCTACACCTTC.

CDR3 coding DNA: TGTGCCAGCACCCTTCTCGGATCTGGTGACTACGAGCAGTACTTC. This encodes CASTLLGSGDYEQYF. The chain has TRBV6-5 and TRBJ2-7; no clear D gene. Germline V gene data show CDR1 as MNHEY and CDR2 as SVGAGI. The CDR3 totals 15 residues. V dropped 7 bases and J dropped 3 bases, with 19 bases sitting between them.

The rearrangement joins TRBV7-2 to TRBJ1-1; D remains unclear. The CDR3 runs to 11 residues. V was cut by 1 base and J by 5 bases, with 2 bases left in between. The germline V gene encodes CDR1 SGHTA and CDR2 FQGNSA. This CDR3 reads CASSLGTEAFF. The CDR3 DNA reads TGTGCCAGCAGCTTAGGGACTGAAGCTTTCTTT.